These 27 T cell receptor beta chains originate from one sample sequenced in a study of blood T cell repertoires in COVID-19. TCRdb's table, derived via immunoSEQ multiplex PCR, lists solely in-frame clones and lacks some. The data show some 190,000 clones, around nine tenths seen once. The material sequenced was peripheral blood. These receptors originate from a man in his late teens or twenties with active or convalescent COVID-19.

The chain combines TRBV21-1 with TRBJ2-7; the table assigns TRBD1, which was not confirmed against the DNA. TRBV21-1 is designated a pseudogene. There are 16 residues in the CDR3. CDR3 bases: TGTGCCAGCAGGGAGAGGGGACAATCATCCTCCTACGAGCAGTACTTC. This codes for CASRERGQSSSYEQYF.

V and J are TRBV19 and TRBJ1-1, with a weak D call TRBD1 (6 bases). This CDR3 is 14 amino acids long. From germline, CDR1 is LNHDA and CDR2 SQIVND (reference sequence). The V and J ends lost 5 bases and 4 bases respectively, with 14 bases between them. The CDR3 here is CASSARQVGTEAFF. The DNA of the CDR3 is TGTGCCAGTAGTGCCAGACAGGTTGGCACTGAAGCTTTCTTT.

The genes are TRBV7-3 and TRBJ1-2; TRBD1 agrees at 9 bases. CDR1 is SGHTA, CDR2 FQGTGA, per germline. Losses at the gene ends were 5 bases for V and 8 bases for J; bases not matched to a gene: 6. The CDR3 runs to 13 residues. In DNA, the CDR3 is TGTGCCAGCAGCAACAGGGGGCTAGACGGCTACACCTTC. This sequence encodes CASSNRGLDGYTF.

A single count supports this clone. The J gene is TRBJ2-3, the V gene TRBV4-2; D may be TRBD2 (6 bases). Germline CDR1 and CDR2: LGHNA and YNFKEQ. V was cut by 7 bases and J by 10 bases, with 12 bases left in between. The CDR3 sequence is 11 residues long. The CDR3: CASIGSGAQYF. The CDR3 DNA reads TGTGCCAGCATTGGGTCGGGGGCGCAGTATTTT.

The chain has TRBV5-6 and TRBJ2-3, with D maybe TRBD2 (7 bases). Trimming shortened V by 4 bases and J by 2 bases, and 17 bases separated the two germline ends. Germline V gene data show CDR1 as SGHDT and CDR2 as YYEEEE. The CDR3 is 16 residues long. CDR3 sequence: CASSVGAGTYTDTQYF. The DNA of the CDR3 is TGTGCCAGCAGCGTAGGAGCGGGGACATACACAGATACGCAGTATTTT. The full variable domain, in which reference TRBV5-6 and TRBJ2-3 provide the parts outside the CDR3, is DAGVTQSPTHLIKTRGQQVTLRCSPKSGHDTVSWYQQALGQGPQFIFQYYEEEERQRGNFPDRFSGHQFPNYSSELNVNALLLGDSALYLCASSVGAGTYTDTQYFGPGTRLTVL.

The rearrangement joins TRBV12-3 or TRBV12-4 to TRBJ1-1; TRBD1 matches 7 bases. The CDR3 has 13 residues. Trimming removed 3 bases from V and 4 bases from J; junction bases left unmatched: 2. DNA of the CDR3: TGTGCCAGCAGTTTGACAGGGACCACTGAAGCTTTCTTT. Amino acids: CASSLTGTTEAFF.

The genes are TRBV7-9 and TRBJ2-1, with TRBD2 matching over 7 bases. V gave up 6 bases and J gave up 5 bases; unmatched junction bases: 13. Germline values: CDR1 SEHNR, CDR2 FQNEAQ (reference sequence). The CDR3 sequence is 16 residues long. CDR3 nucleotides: TGTGCCAGCAGGTCGACGGGGCGGGAGAGCGACAATGAGCAGTTCTTC. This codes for CASRSTGRESDNEQFF.

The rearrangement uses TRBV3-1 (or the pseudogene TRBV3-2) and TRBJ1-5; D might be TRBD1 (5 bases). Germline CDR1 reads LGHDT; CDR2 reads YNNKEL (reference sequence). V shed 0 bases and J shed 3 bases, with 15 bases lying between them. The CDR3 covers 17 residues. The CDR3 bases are TGTGCCAGCAGCCAAGATTTCCCAGGGTCCTTCAATCAGCCCCAGCATTTT. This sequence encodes CASSQDFPGSFNQPQHF.

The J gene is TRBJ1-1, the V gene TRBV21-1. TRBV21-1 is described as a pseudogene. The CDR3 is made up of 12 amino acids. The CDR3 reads CASPPGSTEAFF. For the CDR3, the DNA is TGTGCCAGCCCCCCCGGGAGCACTGAAGCTTTCTTT.

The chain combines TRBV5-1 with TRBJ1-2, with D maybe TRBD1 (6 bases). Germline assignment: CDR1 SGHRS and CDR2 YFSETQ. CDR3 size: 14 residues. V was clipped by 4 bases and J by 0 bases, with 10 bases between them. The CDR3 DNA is TGCGCCAGCAGCGGGGACACCGCTAACTATGGCTACACCTTC. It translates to CASSGDTANYGYTF. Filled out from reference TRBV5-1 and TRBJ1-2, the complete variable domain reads KAGVTQTPRYLIKTRGQQVTLSCSPISGHRSVSWYQQTPGQGLQFLFEYFSETQRNKGNFPGRFSGRQFSNSRSEMNVSTLELGDSALYLCASSGDTANYGYTFGSGTRLTVV.

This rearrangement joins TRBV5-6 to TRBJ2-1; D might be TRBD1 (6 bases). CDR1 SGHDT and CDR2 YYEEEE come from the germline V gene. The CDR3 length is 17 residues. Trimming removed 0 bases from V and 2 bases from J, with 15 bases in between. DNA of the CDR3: TGTGCCAGCAGCTTGGAGGGCCCGGGACATACCTACAATGAGCAGTTCTTC. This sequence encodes CASSLEGPGHTYNEQFF.

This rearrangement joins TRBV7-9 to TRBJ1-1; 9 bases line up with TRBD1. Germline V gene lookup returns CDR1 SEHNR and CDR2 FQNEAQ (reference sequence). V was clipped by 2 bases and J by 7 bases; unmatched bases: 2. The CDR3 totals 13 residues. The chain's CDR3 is CASSLKGQGEAFF. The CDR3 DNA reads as TGTGCCAGCAGCTTAAAGGGACAGGGTGAAGCTTTCTTT.

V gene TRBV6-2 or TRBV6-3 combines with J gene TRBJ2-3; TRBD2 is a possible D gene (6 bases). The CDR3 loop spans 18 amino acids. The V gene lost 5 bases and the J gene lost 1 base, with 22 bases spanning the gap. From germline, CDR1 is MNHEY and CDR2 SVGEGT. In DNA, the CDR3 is TGTGCCAGCAGTAAACTAGCCGAATCGGGAGTGGGCACAGATACGCAGTATTTT. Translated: CASSKLAESGVGTDTQYF.

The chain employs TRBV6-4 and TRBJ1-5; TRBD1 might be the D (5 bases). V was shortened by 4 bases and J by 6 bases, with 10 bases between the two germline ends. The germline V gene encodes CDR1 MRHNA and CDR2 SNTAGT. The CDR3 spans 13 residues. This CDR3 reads CASSAGLGQPQHF. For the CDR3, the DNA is TGTGCCAGCAGTGCAGGGTTAGGTCAGCCCCAGCATTTT.

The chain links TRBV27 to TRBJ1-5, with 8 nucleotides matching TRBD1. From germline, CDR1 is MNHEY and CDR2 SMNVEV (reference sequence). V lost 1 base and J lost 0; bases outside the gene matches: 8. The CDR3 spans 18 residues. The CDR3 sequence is CASSLYGQGIYSNQPQHF. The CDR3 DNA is TGTGCCAGCAGTTTATACGGACAGGGAATATATAGCAATCAGCCCCAGCATTTT.

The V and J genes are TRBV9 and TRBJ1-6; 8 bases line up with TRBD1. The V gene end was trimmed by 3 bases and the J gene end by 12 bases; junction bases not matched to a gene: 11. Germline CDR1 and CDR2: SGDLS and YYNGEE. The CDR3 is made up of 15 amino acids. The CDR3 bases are TGTGCCAGCAGCGCCTCCGGGACAGGAGCATTACCCCTCCACTTT. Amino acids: CASSASGTGALPLHF. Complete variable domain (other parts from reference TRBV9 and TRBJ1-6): DSGVTQTPKHLITATGQRVTLRCSPRSGDLSVYWYQQSLDQGLQFLIQYYNGEERAKGNILERFSAQQFPDLHSELNLSSLELGDSALYFCASSASGTGALPLHFGNGTRLTVT.

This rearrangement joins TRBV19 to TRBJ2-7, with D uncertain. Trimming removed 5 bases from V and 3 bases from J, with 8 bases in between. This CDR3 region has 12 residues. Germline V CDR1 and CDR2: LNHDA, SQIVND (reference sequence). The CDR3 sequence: CASSVRDYEQYF. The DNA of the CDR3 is TGTGCCAGTAGTGTTCGAGACTACGAGCAGTACTTC.

The CDR3 nucleotides read TGTGCCAGCAGTAAATGGACAGAGGCTGGAAACACCATATATTTT. Translated: CASSKWTEAGNTIYF. The chain has TRBV6-5 and TRBJ1-3, with D tentatively TRBD1 (6 bases). This CDR3 is 15 amino acids long. V was pared by 5 bases and J by 2 bases, with 13 bases between. Germline V gives CDR1 MNHEY, CDR2 SVGAGI.

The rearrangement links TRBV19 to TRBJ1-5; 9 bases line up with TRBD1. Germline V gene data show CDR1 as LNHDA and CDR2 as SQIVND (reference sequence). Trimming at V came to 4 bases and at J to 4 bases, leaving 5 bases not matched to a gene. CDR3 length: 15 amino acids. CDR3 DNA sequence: TGTGCCAGTAGTAAAGGACAGGGGATGAATCAGCCCCAGCATTTT. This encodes CASSKGQGMNQPQHF.

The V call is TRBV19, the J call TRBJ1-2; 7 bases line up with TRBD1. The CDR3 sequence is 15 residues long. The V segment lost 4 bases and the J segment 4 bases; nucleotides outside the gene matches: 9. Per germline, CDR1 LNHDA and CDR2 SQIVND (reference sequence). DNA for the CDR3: TGTGCCAGTAGTAGACCGGGACAGCCAATCTATGGCTACACCTTC. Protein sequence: CASSRPGQPIYGYTF.

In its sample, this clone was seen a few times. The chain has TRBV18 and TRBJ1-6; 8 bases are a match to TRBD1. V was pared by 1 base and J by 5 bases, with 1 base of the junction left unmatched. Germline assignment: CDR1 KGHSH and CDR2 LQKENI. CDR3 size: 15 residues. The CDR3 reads CASSPQTGDNSPLHF. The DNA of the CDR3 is TGTGCCAGCTCACCACAGACAGGGGATAATTCACCCCTCCACTTT.

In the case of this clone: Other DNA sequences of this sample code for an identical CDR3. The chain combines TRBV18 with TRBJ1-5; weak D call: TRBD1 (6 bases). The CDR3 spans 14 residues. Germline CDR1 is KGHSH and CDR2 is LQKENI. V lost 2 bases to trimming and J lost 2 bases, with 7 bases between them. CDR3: CASSPSGGNQPQHF. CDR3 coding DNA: TGTGCCAGCTCACCATCAGGGGGCAATCAGCCCCAGCATTTT.

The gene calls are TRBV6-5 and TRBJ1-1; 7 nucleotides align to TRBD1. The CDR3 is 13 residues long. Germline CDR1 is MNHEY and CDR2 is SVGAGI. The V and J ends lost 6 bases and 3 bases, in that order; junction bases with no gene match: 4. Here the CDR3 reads CASSNDRDTEAFF. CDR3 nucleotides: TGTGCCAGCAGCAACGACAGGGACACTGAAGCTTTCTTT.

DNA of the CDR3: TGTGCCAGCAGTGAAGCAACAGGGGCCCAAGGAGGGACCCAGTACTTC. This encodes CASSEATGAQGGTQYF. The chain carries TRBV2 and TRBJ2-5; 7 nucleotides line up with TRBD1. Germline V lookup: CDR1 SNHLY, CDR2 FYNNEI. The CDR3 is 16 residues long. The V and J ends lost 0 bases and 7 bases, in that order; junction bases with no gene match: 11. Full variable domain (outside the CDR3, taken from reference TRBV2 and TRBJ2-5): EPEVTQTPSHQVTQMGQEVILRCVPISNHLYFYWYRQILGQKVEFLVSFYNNEISEKSEIFDDQFSVERPDGSNFTLKIRSTKLEDSAMYFCASSEATGAQGGTQYFGPGTRLLVL.

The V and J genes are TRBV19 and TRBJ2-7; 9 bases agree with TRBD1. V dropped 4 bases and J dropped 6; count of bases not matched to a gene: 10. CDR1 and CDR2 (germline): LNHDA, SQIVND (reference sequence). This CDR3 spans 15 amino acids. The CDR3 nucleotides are TGTGCCAGTAGTACACAAACCGGGACAGGGACCGAGCAGTACTTC. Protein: CASSTQTGTGTEQYF.

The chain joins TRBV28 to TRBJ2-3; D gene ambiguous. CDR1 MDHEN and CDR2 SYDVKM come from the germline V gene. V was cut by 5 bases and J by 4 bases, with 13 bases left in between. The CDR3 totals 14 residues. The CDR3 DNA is TGTGCCAGCAGTCCCCCGAGGTGGGCAGATACGCAGTATTTT. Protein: CASSPPRWADTQYF.

CDR3 sequence reads: CASSLQRRTDTQYF. The CDR3 DNA sequence: TGTGCCAGCAGCTTACAGCGGCGCACAGATACGCAGTATTTT. The chain links TRBV7-2 to TRBJ2-3, with a weak D call TRBD2 (5 bases). The germline V gene has CDR1 SGHTA and CDR2 FQGNSA. The germline V and J ends were trimmed by 2 bases and 1 base, with 7 bases remaining between them. The length of the CDR3 is 14 residues.